The subject of this entry is one T cell receptor beta chain. The PCR employed 60 Vbeta primers together with 13 Jbeta primers. Only in-frame clones appear in the TCRdb table, and some are missing; sequencing was by immunoSEQ multiplex PCR. The data show around 190,000 clones, around four fifths seen once. These data are taken from a study of cytomegalovirus exposure and HLA in healthy donors. This CDR3 contains 16 residues. Germline loops: CDR1 KGHSH, CDR2 LQKENI. Germline trimming cut 1 base from V and 4 bases from J; bases unmatched to any gene: 6. The sequenced material came from PBMCs. The chain employs TRBV18 and TRBJ1-1; TRBD1 matches 10 bases. The origin of this receptor is a man aged 35 to 55 in good health and CMV-seropositive. In nucleotides, the CDR3 is TGTGCCAGCTCACCACTCGACAGGGGGCGAAGCACTGAAGCTTTCTTT. It specifies CASSPLDRGRSTEAFF.